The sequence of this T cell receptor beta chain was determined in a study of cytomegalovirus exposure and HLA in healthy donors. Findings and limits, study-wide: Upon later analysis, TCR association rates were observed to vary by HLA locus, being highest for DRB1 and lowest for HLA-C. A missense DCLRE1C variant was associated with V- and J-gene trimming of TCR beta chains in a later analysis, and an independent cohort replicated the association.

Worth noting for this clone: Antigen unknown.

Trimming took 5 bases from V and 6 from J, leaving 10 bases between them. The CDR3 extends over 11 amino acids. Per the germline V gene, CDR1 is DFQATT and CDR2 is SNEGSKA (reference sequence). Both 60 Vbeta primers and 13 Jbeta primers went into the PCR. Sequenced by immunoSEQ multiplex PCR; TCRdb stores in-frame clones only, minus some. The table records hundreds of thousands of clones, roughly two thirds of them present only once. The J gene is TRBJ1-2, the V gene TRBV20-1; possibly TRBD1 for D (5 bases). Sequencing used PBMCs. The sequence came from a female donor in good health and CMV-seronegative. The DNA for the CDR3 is TGCAGTGCTGGGGGAGGAGATGGCTACACCTTC. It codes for CSAGGGDGYTF.